This T cell receptor (beta chain) was sequenced during a study of human T cells and chemical hapten exposure. In its sample, this clonotype was seen a few times. Trimming took off 11 bases at V and 4 bases at J, with 10 bases between the two ends. The CDR3 has 11 amino acids. A single record per CDR3 protein comes from TCRdb applying MiXCR to the RACE reads. The repertoire holds more than 65,000 distinct CDR3 sequences, with about 9.4% as singletons. Time point specified: patch test 1, 2 weeks after DPC sensitization. Treatment: therapeutic diphenylcyclopropenone sensitization with weekly scalp DPC. Each patch-test visit's blood sample preceded patch application.

The TCR was taken from a woman aged 45-59 years with alopecia areata. Some clones in this sample may be carry-over from other donors' samples. The sequencing here drew on whole blood, taken in connection with sensitization to the hapten diphenylcyclopropenone (DPC). This chain connects TRBV12-3 or TRBV12-4 to TRBJ2-3; no clear D. CDR3 nucleotides: TGTGCCGTTAATAGGGCAGATACGCAGTATTTT. Its translation: CAVNRADTQYF.